Presented here are 19 T cell receptor beta chains from one specimen sequenced in a study of stem cell transplantation in POMP-related autoinflammatory disease (dated by TCRdb to about 2021). The protocol used for the library was the immunoSEQ multiplex PCR assay. TCRdb obtained this table from immuneACCESS and retained in-frame rearrangements with V and J assigned. These tables miss some clones; where compared with another copy, unresolved V genes account for less than half of the shortfall, and the remainder is unexplained. A total of roughly 68,000 clones appear in this sample, approximately 90% of them only once. The ten largest clones add up to more than 0.55% of the sample. The sample's time point label, decoded: after hematopoietic stem cell transplant. The sequenced sample was CD4+ T cells from PBMCs, obtained after stem cell transplantation. The receptor source for this set is a human patient with POMP-related autoinflammation and immune dysregulation (PRAID). Where a transplant has occurred, the graft donor may have supplied some of the T cells.

The chain carries TRBV5-1 and TRBJ2-2; D gene ambiguous. V dropped 0 bases and J dropped 4 bases, with 10 bases sitting between them. CDR3 length: 15 amino acids. Germline V CDR1 and CDR2: SGHRS, YFSETQ. This CDR3 reads CASSLGPQGTGELFF. CDR3 DNA: TGCGCCAGCAGCTTGGGACCCCAAGGCACCGGGGAGCTGTTTTTT.

This chain joins TRBV13 and TRBJ1-5; the D is unclear. Trimming removed 5 bases at V and 7 bases at J, with 9 bases between. The CDR3 runs 12 residues. Germline V gene sequence: CDR1 PRHDT, CDR2 FYEKMQ (reference sequence). The CDR3 sequence is CASSLRGQPQHF. CDR3 DNA: TGTGCCAGCAGCCTACGCGGGCAGCCCCAGCATTTT.

J is TRBJ1-4 and V is TRBV7-8; 7 bases align to TRBD1. Germline V CDR1 and CDR2: SGHVS, FQNEAQ. The CDR3 extends over 16 amino acids. With 5 bases clipped from V and 3 bases from J, the junction kept 9 bases outside the gene matches. The CDR3 sequence: CASSPLRGRANEKLFF. The CDR3 nucleotides read TGTGCCAGCAGCCCACTCAGGGGGAGGGCTAATGAAAAACTGTTTTTT.

This chain connects TRBV15 to TRBJ1-5; the D is unclear. V dropped 0 bases and J dropped 2 bases, with 14 bases sitting between them. Germline CDR1 is LNHNV and CDR2 is YYDKDF (reference sequence). The CDR3 length is 17 residues. The CDR3 nucleotides read TGTGCCACCAGCAGAGATTCGGCGACTTGGCGCAATCAGCCCCAGCATTTT. Translation gives CATSRDSATWRNQPQHF.

This chain uses TRBV3-1 (or the pseudogene TRBV3-2) with TRBJ2-2; 8 bases match TRBD2. Per the germline V gene, CDR1 is LGHDT and CDR2 is YNNKEL (reference sequence). Trimming at V came to 7 bases and at J to 1 base, leaving 2 bases not matched to a gene. The CDR3 extends over 14 amino acids. The CDR3 here is CASNLAGNTGELFF. In nucleotides, the CDR3 is TGTGCCAGCAACCTAGCGGGGAACACCGGGGAGCTGTTTTTT.

Only a few counts were recorded for this clone. The rearrangement links TRBV6-1 to TRBJ1-5; D is undetermined. Trimming left V 2 bases short and J 7 bases short, with 15 bases between. Germline CDR1 and CDR2: MNHNS and SASEGT. CDR3 length: 15 amino acids. In DNA, the CDR3 is TGTGCCAGCAGTGAAACGGCACAGTTTCGGCAGCCCCAGCATTTT. It codes for CASSETAQFRQPQHF.

The rearrangement joins TRBV5-6 to TRBJ2-2, with D possibly matching TRBD1 (5 bases). The CDR3 has 15 residues. V lost 4 bases, J lost 0 bases, and 10 bases lay in between. Germline CDR1 is SGHDT and CDR2 is YYEEEE. The CDR3: CASSPGFANTGELFF. In DNA, the CDR3 is TGTGCCAGCAGCCCAGGGTTCGCGAACACCGGGGAGCTGTTTTTT.

The V gene is TRBV5-1, the J gene TRBJ2-5, with 9 bases matching TRBD2. Trimming removed 4 bases from V and 4 bases from J; junction bases left unmatched: 8. The CDR3 covers 15 residues. Germline V gene data show CDR1 as SGHRS and CDR2 as YFSETQ. The chain's CDR3 is CASSGAGGSPETQYF. In DNA form, the CDR3 reads TGCGCCAGCAGCGGAGCGGGGGGCTCTCCAGAGACCCAGTACTTC.

The chain employs TRBV2 and TRBJ2-1, with a possible D match to TRBD2 (5 bases). CDR1 and CDR2 (germline): SNHLY, FYNNEI. V was pared by 4 bases and J by 9 bases, with 13 bases between. The CDR3 length is 13 residues. The CDR3 region has the DNA TGTGCCAGCAGTGGAGACCGGGGTGGTGAGCAGTTCTTC. Its translation: CASSGDRGGEQFF. The variable domain in full, with the rest retrieved from reference TRBV2 and TRBJ2-1, is EPEVTQTPSHQVTQMGQEVILRCVPISNHLYFYWYRQILGQKVEFLVSFYNNEISEKSEIFDDQFSVERPDGSNFTLKIRSTKLEDSAMYFCASSGDRGGEQFFGPGTRLTVL.

With regard to this clone: The identical CDR3 is also encoded by other nucleotide sequences in the sample. This chain links TRBV9 with TRBJ1-2; D unresolved. Deletions cut 0 bases from V and 6 bases from J, with 9 bases between. Germline lookup yields CDR1 SGDLS and CDR2 YYNGEE. The CDR3 totals 13 residues. CDR3 amino acids: CASSVGTGDGYTF. CDR3 DNA sequence: TGTGCCAGCAGCGTAGGGACTGGGGATGGCTACACCTTC.

The chain carries TRBV30 and TRBJ1-6; 7 nucleotides agree with TRBD1. CDR1 and CDR2 (germline): GTSNPN, SVGIG (reference sequence). This CDR3 comprises 18 residues. V was pared by 4 bases and J by 10 bases, with 22 bases of the junction left unmatched. This CDR3 reads CAWTPRGRGLNLHSPLHF. CDR3 nucleotides: TGTGCCTGGACCCCCCGGGGAAGGGGGCTGAATTTACACTCACCCCTCCACTTT. Looking up the rest from reference TRBV30 and TRBJ1-6 gives the full variable domain: SQTIHQWPATLVQPVGSPLSLECTVEGTSNPNLYWYRQAAGRGLQLLFYSVGIGQISSEVPQNLSASRPQDRQFILSSKKLLLSDSGFYLCAWTPRGRGLNLHSPLHFGNGTRLTVT.

The chain joins TRBV28 to TRBJ1-1; D not resolved. The CDR3 length is 14 residues. Looked up from germline, CDR1 is MDHEN and CDR2 is SYDVKM. V dropped 1 base and J dropped 4 bases, with 10 bases sitting between them. The CDR3 region has the DNA TGTGCCAGCAGTTTATCGGTTTCGCTCACTGAAGCTTTCTTT. Translation gives CASSLSVSLTEAFF.

The chain uses TRBV5-1 and TRBJ2-1; 9 bases are shared with TRBD1. Trimming cost V 4 bases and J 5 bases; bases outside gene matches: 4. The CDR3 loop spans 14 amino acids. CDR1 and CDR2 from the germline V gene are SGHRS and YFSETQ. The CDR3 DNA sequence: TGCGCCAGCAGCCCGGGACAGGGTAACAATGAGCAGTTCTTC. The encoded protein is CASSPGQGNNEQFF.

The genes are TRBV3-1 (or the pseudogene TRBV3-2) and TRBJ2-1, with 7 bases lining up with TRBD2. V was pared by 6 bases and J by 14 bases, with 10 bases of the junction left unmatched. Per germline, CDR1 LGHDT and CDR2 YNNKEL (reference sequence). CDR3 length: 12 residues. The CDR3 DNA follows: TGTGCCAGCAGGCCTGTGGGGGGGGGAGAGTTCTTC. Encoded protein: CASRPVGGGEFF.

The rearrangement uses TRBV24-1 and TRBJ1-5; D ambiguous. The CDR3 is made up of 13 amino acids. Trimming cost V 5 bases and J 4 bases, with 8 bases left between them. The V gene's germline CDR1 is KGHDR and CDR2 SFDVKD. CDR3 sequence: CATSGGTNQPQHF. The CDR3 DNA follows: TGTGCCACCAGTGGAGGAACTAATCAGCCCCAGCATTTT.

V is TRBV7-2 and J is TRBJ2-7; 7 nucleotides agree with TRBD1. Germline V gives CDR1 SGHTA, CDR2 FQGNSA. V was clipped by 3 bases and J by 5 bases; unmatched bases: 1. This CDR3 comprises 12 residues. CDR3 sequence (DNA): TGTGCCAGCAGCTTGGACAGGAACGAGCAGTACGTC. It yields the protein CASSLDRNEQYV.

The gene calls are TRBV28 and TRBJ2-3; D is perhaps TRBD1 or TRBD2 (5 bases each). Trimming took off 8 bases at V and 4 bases at J, with 22 bases between the two ends. The CDR3 is 16 residues long. Per the germline V gene, CDR1 is MDHEN and CDR2 is SYDVKM. The CDR3 loop is CASRYYAGTNSDTQYF. CDR3 bases: TGTGCCAGCCGTTATTATGCCGGGACGAATTCAGATACGCAGTATTTT.

The chain is built from TRBV5-4 and TRBJ2-1; D uncertain. The CDR3 runs to 15 residues. The V gene's germline CDR1 is SGHNT and CDR2 YYREEE (reference sequence). The V gene lost 2 bases and the J gene lost 0 bases, with 9 bases spanning the gap. Written as DNA, the CDR3 is TGTGCCAGCAGCTTTGACGGTAGCTCCTACAATGAGCAGTTCTTC. Its protein product is CASSFDGSSYNEQFF.

The chain joins TRBV18 to TRBJ2-5; D might be TRBD1 (6 bases). Germline loops: CDR1 KGHSH, CDR2 LQKENI. CDR3 length: 18 amino acids. With 1 base removed from V and 1 base from J, the gap between germline ends came to 19 bases. This chain's CDR3 is CASSPHTGPLISQETQYF. The CDR3 DNA reads TGTGCCAGCTCACCACATACAGGGCCGCTTATTTCCCAAGAGACCCAGTACTTC.